These 17 T cell receptor beta chains were all obtained from the same sample, sequenced in a study of radiotherapy plus CTLA-4 blockade in lung cancer. The repertoire was sequenced with immunoSEQ multiplex PCR; TCRdb's copy has only in-frame clones and lacks some. This table has about 120,000 clones, roughly four fifths appearing once. The source material was peripheral blood, sampled from a patient treated with radiotherapy plus ipilimumab. The source of these receptors is a human donor with non-small cell lung cancer that progressed on radiotherapy plus ipilimumab. Some clones in this sample may be carry-over from other donors' samples.

The chain has TRBV14 and TRBJ2-5, with 11 bases identical to TRBD2. V was clipped by 2 bases and J by 5 bases; unmatched bases: 1. The CDR3 has 14 amino acids. CDR1 and CDR2 from the germline V gene are SGHDN and FVKESK. CDR3 in DNA: TGTGCCAGCAGCCAACTAGCGGGAGGCGAGACCCAGTACTTC. Residues: CASSQLAGGETQYF.

This chain joins TRBV18 and TRBJ2-7, with D perhaps matching TRBD1 (6 bases). Looked up from germline, CDR1 is KGHSH and CDR2 is LQKENI. V lost 3 bases and J 7 bases, leaving 19 bases between the germline ends. The CDR3 extends over 15 amino acids. The CDR3 sequence: CASSPNPTGNWEQYF. The DNA for the CDR3 is TGTGCCAGCTCACCTAACCCAACAGGGAATTGGGAGCAGTACTTC. Full variable domain (outside the CDR3, taken from reference TRBV18 and TRBJ2-7): NAGVMQNPRHLVRRRGQEARLRCSPMKGHSHVYWYRQLPEEGLKFMVYLQKENIIDESGMPKERFSAEFPKEGPSILRIQQVVRGDSAAYFCASSPNPTGNWEQYFGPGTRLTVT.

This clone came up many times. The V gene is TRBV6-1, the J gene TRBJ2-7; the D is unclear. Deletions cut 4 bases from V and 5 bases from J, with 12 bases between. Per germline, CDR1 MNHNS and CDR2 SASEGT. This CDR3 spans 13 amino acids. The CDR3 coding sequence is TGTGCCAGCAGTGGAGCCGATTTCGACGAGCAGTACTTC. It codes for CASSGADFDEQYF.

J is TRBJ1-6 and V is TRBV4-1; D gene unclear. Germline CDR1 MGHRA, CDR2 YSYEKL. The CDR3 contains 12 residues. V shed 0 bases and J shed 10 bases, with 4 bases lying between them. CDR3 nucleotides: TGCGCCAGCAGCCAAGAGGAATCACCCCTCCACTTT. Its protein is CASSQEESPLHF.

The chain joins TRBV19 to TRBJ2-7; D gene ambiguous. Germline-derived CDR1 and CDR2 are LNHDA and SQIVND (reference sequence). Trimming pared 1 base from V and 5 bases from J, leaving 9 bases between. This CDR3 has 13 amino acids. CDR3 nucleotides: TGTGCCAGTAGTATAGTCGGGTTCGACGAGCAGTACTTC. As protein: CASSIVGFDEQYF. Drawing the rest from reference TRBV19 and TRBJ2-7, the complete variable domain is DGGITQSPKYLFRKEGQNVTLSCEQNLNHDAMYWYRQDPGQGLRLIYYSQIVNDFQKGDIAEGYSVSREKKESFPLTVTSAQKNPTAFYLCASSIVGFDEQYFGPGTRLTVT.

The chain uses TRBV28 and TRBJ1-4; no definite D call. Germline V gene data show CDR1 as MDHEN and CDR2 as SYDVKM. This CDR3 is 16 amino acids long. V was trimmed by 7 bases and J by 4 bases, leaving 19 bases between them. As DNA, the CDR3 is TGTGCCAGCATTCAGGATGTTTACTACGGTAATGAAAAACTGTTTTTT. As protein: CASIQDVYYGNEKLFF.

J is TRBJ1-2 and V is TRBV27, with TRBD1 matching over 8 bases. Germline V gene sequence: CDR1 MNHEY, CDR2 SMNVEV (reference sequence). The CDR3 runs to 13 residues. V gave up 6 bases and J gave up 4 bases; unmatched junction bases: 4. CDR3 loop: CASSYGQGYGYTF. CDR3 DNA: TGTGCCAGCAGCTACGGACAGGGCTATGGCTACACCTTC.

The chain is built from TRBV5-1 and TRBJ1-1; 8 bases match TRBD1. Germline V gives CDR1 SGHRS, CDR2 YFSETQ. CDR3 size: 14 residues. J was trimmed by 7 bases and V by 5 bases; bases with no gene match: 10. The CDR3 sequence is CASSDRGWGNEAFF. CDR3 DNA sequence: TGCGCCAGCAGTGACAGGGGATGGGGGAATGAAGCTTTCTTT.

The table lists this clone with a count of one. The V and J genes are TRBV4-2 and TRBJ2-1, with TRBD2 matching over 13 bases. The germline V gene encodes CDR1 LGHNA and CDR2 YNFKEQ. The CDR3 is made up of 16 amino acids. With V trimmed by 1 base and J by 7 bases, 4 bases remained unmatched. CDR3 sequence (DNA): TGTGCCAGCAGCCAAGTTAGGACTAGCGGGGGTAATGAGCAGTTCTTC. This sequence encodes CASSQVRTSGGNEQFF.

CDR3 coding DNA: TGTGCCAGTAGTCCCCGAGGTAGCGGGGACCACACCGGGGAGCTGTTTTTT. It codes for CASSPRGSGDHTGELFF. The chain couples TRBV19 to TRBJ2-2, with 8 bases identical to TRBD2. There are 17 residues in the CDR3. J lost 3 bases, V lost 5 bases, and 11 bases had no gene match. Germline V lookup: CDR1 LNHDA, CDR2 SQIVND (reference sequence). Together with reference TRBV19 and TRBJ2-2, the CDR3 gives the full variable domain: DGGITQSPKYLFRKEGQNVTLSCEQNLNHDAMYWYRQDPGQGLRLIYYSQIVNDFQKGDIAEGYSVSREKKESFPLTVTSAQKNPTAFYLCASSPRGSGDHTGELFFGEGSRLTVL.

The chain joins TRBV2 to TRBJ1-5; D is ambiguous. The CDR3 is made up of 14 amino acids. Trimming took 7 bases from V and 2 from J, leaving 12 bases between them. CDR1 SNHLY and CDR2 FYNNEI come from the germline V gene. The CDR3 DNA follows: TGTGCCAGCACGGAGTTTTTGGGCAATCAGCCCCAGCATTTT. As protein: CASTEFLGNQPQHF. Using reference TRBV2 and TRBJ1-5 for the parts outside the CDR3, the full variable domain is EPEVTQTPSHQVTQMGQEVILRCVPISNHLYFYWYRQILGQKVEFLVSFYNNEISEKSEIFDDQFSVERPDGSNFTLKIRSTKLEDSAMYFCASTEFLGNQPQHFGDGTRLSIL.

This sequence joins TRBV9 and TRBJ2-7; the D is unclear. CDR1 is SGDLS and CDR2 is YYNGEE in the germline V gene. V lost 0 bases and J lost 4, with 8 bases in between. The CDR3 has 13 residues. The CDR3 DNA is TGTGCCAGCAGCGTAGAACCGGCTTACGAGCAGTACTTC. Translation: CASSVEPAYEQYF.

The chain uses TRBV5-1 and TRBJ2-7, with D tentatively TRBD1 (6 bases). The CDR3 loop spans 14 amino acids. V lost 3 bases, J lost 2 bases, and 12 bases lay in between. CDR1 and CDR2 (germline): SGHRS, YFSETQ. CDR3 region: CASSWWQGTYEQYF. CDR3 DNA: TGCGCCAGCAGCTGGTGGCAGGGGACCTACGAGCAGTACTTC.

V is TRBV11-2 and J is TRBJ1-1; D possibly corresponds to TRBD1 (5 bases). V was shortened by 4 bases and J by 2 bases, with 14 bases between the two germline ends. The CDR3 is 15 residues long. CDR1 and CDR2 (germline): SGHAT, FQNNGV. The CDR3: CASSSQVVKNTEAFF. In DNA, the CDR3 is TGTGCCAGCAGCTCACAGGTGGTAAAAAACACTGAAGCTTTCTTT.

Notes on this clone: The junction does not match germline at one end; this may be a read error. V and J are TRBV15 and TRBJ2-7; D gene unclear. The length of the CDR3 is 13 residues. CDR1 is LNHNV and CDR2 is YYDKDF in the germline V gene (reference sequence). The CDR3 region has the DNA TGTGCCACCAGGCCAGGACGGACCTACGAGCGGTACTTC. This codes for CATRPGRTYERYF.

This chain uses TRBV5-6 with TRBJ1-4, with 7 positions matching TRBD1. The germline CDR1 and CDR2 sequences are SGHDT and YYEEEE. CDR3 size: 15 residues. V was pared by 3 bases and J by 4 bases, with 6 bases of the junction left unmatched. CDR3 loop: CASSSWTGVNEKLFF. In nucleotides, the CDR3 is TGTGCCAGCAGCTCGTGGACAGGAGTTAATGAAAAACTGTTTTTT. Full variable domain (missing parts from reference TRBV5-6 and TRBJ1-4): DAGVTQSPTHLIKTRGQQVTLRCSPKSGHDTVSWYQQALGQGPQFIFQYYEEEERQRGNFPDRFSGHQFPNYSSELNVNALLLGDSALYLCASSSWTGVNEKLFFGSGTQLSVL.

The chain has TRBV7-2 and TRBJ2-1; TRBD2 matches at 8 bases. CDR1 is SGHTA and CDR2 is FQGNSA in the germline V gene. The CDR3 contains 16 residues. Trimming removed 4 bases from V and 3 bases from J; junction bases left unmatched: 8. The CDR3 protein is CASSWNPSGLYNEQFF. Here the CDR3 DNA reads TGTGCCAGCAGCTGGAATCCTAGCGGGCTCTACAATGAGCAGTTCTTC.